This TCR beta chain was sequenced in a study of blood T cell repertoires in COVID-19. As for the study in general: Sites across the United States, Italy and Spain contributed samples from acute and convalescent COVID-19. In each case, the material was cDNA or gDNA derived from T cells, B-cell-depleted T cells, or PBMCs.

Authors' processing steps: Scientists estimated how many nucleated cells there were by amplifying reference gene primers. The protocol was immunoSEQ multiplex PCR, while the TCRdb copy is restricted to in-frame clones and leaves out a portion. That table gives V, J and clone size, and the DNA gave D and trimming. The sample holds some 250,000 clones; approximately 86% are singletons and the top ten take approximately 0.8%. Germline values: CDR1 SEHNR, CDR2 FQNEAQ (reference sequence). The CDR3 is 15 residues long. With 3 bases removed from V and 0 bases from J, the gap between germline ends came to 9 bases.

What was sequenced was peripheral blood. The chain joins TRBV7-9 to TRBJ2-1, with D perhaps matching TRBD2 (5 bases). The source of this sequence is a woman in her twenties or thirties with acute or convalescent COVID-19. In DNA, the CDR3 is TGTGCCAGCAGCTTTCAGCGGAGCTCCTACAATGAGCAGTTCTTC. It yields the protein CASSFQRSSYNEQFF.